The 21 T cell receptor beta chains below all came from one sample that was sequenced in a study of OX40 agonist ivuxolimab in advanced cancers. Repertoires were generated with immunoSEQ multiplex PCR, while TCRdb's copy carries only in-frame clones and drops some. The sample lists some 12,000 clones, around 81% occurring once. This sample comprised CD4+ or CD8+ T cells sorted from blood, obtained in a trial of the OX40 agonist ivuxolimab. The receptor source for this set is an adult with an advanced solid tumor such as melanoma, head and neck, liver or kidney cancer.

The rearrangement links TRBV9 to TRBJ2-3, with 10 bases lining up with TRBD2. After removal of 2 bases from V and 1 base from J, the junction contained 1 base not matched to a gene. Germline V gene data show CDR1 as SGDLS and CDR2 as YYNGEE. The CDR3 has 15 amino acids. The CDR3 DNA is TGTGCCAGCAGCGTCACTAGCGGGGGCACAGATACGCAGTATTTT. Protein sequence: CASSVTSGGTDTQYF. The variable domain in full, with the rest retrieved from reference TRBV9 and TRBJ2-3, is DSGVTQTPKHLITATGQRVTLRCSPRSGDLSVYWYQQSLDQGLQFLIQYYNGEERAKGNILERFSAQQFPDLHSELNLSSLELGDSALYFCASSVTSGGTDTQYFGPGTRLTVL.

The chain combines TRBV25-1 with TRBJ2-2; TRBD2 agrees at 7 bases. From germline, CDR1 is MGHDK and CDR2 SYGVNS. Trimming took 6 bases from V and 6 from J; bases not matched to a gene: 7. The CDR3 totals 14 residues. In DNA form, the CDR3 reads TGTGCCAGCAGCTGGGGAGGGGCGGCCGGGGAGCTGTTTTTT. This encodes CASSWGGAAGELFF.

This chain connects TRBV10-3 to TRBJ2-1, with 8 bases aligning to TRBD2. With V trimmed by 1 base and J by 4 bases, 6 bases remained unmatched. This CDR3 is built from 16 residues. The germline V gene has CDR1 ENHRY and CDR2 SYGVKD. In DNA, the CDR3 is TGTGCCATCAGTGAGTTAAGGGGCGGGGGGTACAATGAGCAGTTCTTC. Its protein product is CAISELRGGGYNEQFF.

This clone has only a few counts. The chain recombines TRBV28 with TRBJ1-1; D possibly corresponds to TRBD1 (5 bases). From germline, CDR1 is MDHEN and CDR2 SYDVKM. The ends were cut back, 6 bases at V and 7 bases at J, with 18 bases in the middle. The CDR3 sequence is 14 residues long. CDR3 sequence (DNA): TGTGCCAGCAGAATACCCGGGACTGGTATTGAAGCTTTCTTT. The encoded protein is CASRIPGTGIEAFF.

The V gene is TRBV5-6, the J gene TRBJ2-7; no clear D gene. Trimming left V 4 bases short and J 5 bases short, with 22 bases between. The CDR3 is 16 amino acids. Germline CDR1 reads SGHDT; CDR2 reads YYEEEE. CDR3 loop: CASSTRPASPLDEQYF. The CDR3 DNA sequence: TGTGCCAGCAGCACTCGTCCGGCTTCCCCACTTGACGAGCAGTACTTC.

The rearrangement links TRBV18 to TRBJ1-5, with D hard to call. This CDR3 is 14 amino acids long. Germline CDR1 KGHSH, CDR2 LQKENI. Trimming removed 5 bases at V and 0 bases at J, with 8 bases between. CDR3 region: CASSTEYSNQPQHF. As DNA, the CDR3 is TGTGCCAGCTCAACAGAATATAGCAATCAGCCCCAGCATTTT. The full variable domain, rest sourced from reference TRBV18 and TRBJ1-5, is NAGVMQNPRHLVRRRGQEARLRCSPMKGHSHVYWYRQLPEEGLKFMVYLQKENIIDESGMPKERFSAEFPKEGPSILRIQQVVRGDSAAYFCASSTEYSNQPQHFGDGTRLSIL.

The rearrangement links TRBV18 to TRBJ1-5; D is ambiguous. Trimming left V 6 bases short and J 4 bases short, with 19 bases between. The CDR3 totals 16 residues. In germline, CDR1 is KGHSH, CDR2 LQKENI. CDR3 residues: CASSQELVEYNQPQHF. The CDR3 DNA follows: TGTGCCAGCTCTCAAGAACTGGTTGAATATAATCAGCCCCAGCATTTT.

The CDR3 nucleotides are TGTGCCAGCAGTTTGCGACAGGGTAGACTCGCAAGCACAGATACGCAGTATTTT. Translating it yields CASSLRQGRLASTDTQYF. The chain uses TRBV27 and TRBJ2-3; TRBD1 matches 7 bases. With 3 bases clipped from V and 0 bases from J, the junction kept 12 bases outside the gene matches. CDR3 length: 18 residues. CDR1 is MNHEY, CDR2 SMNVEV, per germline (reference sequence).

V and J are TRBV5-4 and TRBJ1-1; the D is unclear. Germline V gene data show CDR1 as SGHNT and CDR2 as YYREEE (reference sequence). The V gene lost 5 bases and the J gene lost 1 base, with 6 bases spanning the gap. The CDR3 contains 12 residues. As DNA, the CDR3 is TGTGCCAGCAGTGACCCGAACACTGAAGCTTTCTTT. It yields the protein CASSDPNTEAFF.

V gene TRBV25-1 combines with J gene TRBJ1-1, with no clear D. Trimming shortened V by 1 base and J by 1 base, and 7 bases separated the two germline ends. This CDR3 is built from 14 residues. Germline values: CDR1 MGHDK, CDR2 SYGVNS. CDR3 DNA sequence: TGTGCCAGCAGTGAATTCCCACAGAACACTGAAGCTTTCTTT. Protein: CASSEFPQNTEAFF.

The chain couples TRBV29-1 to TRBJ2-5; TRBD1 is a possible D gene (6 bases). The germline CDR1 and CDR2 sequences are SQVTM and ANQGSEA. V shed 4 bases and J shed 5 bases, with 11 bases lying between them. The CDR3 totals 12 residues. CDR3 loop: CSVGGPGETQYF. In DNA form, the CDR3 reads TGCAGCGTTGGGGGGCCCGGGGAGACCCAGTACTTC.

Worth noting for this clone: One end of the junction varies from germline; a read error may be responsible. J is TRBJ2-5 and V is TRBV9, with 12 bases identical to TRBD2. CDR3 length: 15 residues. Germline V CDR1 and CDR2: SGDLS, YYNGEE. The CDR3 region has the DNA TGTGCCGGCAGCTCCCCGACTAGCGGGAGAGAGACCCAGTACTTC. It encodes CAGSSPTSGRETQYF. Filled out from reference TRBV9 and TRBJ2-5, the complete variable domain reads DSGVTQTPKHLITATGQRVTLRCSPRSGDLSVYWYQQSLDQGLQFLIQYYNGEERAKGNILERFSAQQFPDLHSELNLSSLELGDSALYFCAGSSPTSGRETQYFGPGTRLLVL.

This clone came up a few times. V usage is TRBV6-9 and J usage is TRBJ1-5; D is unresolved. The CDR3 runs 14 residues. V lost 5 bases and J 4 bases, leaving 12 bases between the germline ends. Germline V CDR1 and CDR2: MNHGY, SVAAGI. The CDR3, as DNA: TGTGCCAGCAGTCAACCGGGTCAAAATCAGCCCCAGCATTTT. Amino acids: CASSQPGQNQPQHF.

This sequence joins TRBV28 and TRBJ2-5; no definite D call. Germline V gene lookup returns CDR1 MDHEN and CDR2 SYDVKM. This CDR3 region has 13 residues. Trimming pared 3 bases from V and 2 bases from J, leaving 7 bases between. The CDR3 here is CASSFPGQETQYF. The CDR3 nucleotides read TGTGCCAGCAGTTTCCCGGGTCAAGAGACCCAGTACTTC.

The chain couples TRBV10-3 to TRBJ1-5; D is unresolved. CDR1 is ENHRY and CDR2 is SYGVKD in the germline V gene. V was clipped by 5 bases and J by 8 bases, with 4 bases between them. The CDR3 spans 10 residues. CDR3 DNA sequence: TGTGCCATCAGTTTGGAGCCCCAGCATTTT. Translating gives CAISLEPQHF.

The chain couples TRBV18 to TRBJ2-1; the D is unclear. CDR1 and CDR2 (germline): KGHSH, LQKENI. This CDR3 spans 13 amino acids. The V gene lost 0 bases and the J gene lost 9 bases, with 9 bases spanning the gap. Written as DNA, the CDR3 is TGTGCCAGCTCACCACCGATCCGGGTTGAGCAGTTCTTC. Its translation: CASSPPIRVEQFF.

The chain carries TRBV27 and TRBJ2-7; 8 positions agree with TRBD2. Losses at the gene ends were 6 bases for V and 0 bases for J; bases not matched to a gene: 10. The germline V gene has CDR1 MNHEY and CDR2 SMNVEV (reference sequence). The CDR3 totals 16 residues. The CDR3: CASSSSSAGDSYEQYF. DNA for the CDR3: TGTGCCAGCAGCTCGTCCTCAGCGGGGGACTCCTACGAGCAGTACTTC.

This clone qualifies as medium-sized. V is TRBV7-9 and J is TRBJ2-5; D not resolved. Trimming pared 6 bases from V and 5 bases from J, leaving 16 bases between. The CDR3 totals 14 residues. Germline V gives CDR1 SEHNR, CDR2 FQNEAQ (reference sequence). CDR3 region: CASRPRGPRETQYF. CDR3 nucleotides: TGTGCCAGCAGACCTCGTGGTCCCAGGGAGACCCAGTACTTC.

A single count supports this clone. CDR3 sequence reads: CASSPIGRTVEAFF. DNA of the CDR3: TGCGCCAGCAGCCCCATTGGACGGACAGTCGAAGCTTTCTTT. The chain has TRBV5-1 and TRBJ1-1; possible D gene TRBD1, 6 bases. Per germline, CDR1 SGHRS and CDR2 YFSETQ. Trimming cost V 4 bases and J 8 bases, with 18 bases left between them. CDR3 size: 14 residues. Full variable domain (outside the CDR3, taken from reference TRBV5-1 and TRBJ1-1): KAGVTQTPRYLIKTRGQQVTLSCSPISGHRSVSWYQQTPGQGLQFLFEYFSETQRNKGNFPGRFSGRQFSNSRSEMNVSTLELGDSALYLCASSPIGRTVEAFFGQGTRLTVV.

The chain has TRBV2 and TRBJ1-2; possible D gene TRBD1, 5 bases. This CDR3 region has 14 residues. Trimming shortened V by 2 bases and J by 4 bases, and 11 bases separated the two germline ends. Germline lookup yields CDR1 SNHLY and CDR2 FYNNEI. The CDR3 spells CASSEWQGRYGYTF. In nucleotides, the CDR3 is TGTGCCAGCAGTGAATGGCAGGGACGCTATGGCTACACCTTC. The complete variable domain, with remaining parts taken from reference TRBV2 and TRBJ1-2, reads EPEVTQTPSHQVTQMGQEVILRCVPISNHLYFYWYRQILGQKVEFLVSFYNNEISEKSEIFDDQFSVERPDGSNFTLKIRSTKLEDSAMYFCASSEWQGRYGYTFGSGTRLTVV.

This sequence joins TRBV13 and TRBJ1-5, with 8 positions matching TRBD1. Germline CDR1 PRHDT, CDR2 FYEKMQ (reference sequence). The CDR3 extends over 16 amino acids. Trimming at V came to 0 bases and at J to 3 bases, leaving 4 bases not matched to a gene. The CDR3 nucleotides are TGTGCCAGCAGCTTAGGCCGACAGGGGCCCAATCAGCCCCAGCATTTT. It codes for CASSLGRQGPNQPQHF.